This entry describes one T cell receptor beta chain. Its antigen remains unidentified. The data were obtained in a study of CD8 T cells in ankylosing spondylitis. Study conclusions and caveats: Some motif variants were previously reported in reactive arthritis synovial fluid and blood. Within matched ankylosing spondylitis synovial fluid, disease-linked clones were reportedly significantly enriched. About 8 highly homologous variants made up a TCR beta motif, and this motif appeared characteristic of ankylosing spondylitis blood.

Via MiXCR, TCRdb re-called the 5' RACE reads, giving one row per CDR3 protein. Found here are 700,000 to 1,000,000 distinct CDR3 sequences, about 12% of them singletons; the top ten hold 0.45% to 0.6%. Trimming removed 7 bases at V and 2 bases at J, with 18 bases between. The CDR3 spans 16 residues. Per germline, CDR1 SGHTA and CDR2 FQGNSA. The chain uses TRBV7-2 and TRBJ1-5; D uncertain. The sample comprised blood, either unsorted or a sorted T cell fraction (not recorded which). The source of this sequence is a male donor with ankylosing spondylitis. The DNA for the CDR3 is TGTGCCAGCACCTACGAAGTTCCTTTTCGCAATCAGCCCCAGCATTTT. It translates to CASTYEVPFRNQPQHF.